The 18 T cell receptor beta chains below were found in one sample sequenced in a study of T cells in women clearing cervical HPV infection. Here immunoSEQ multiplex PCR was the method, and the copy in TCRdb shows in-frame clones only, minus some. This table lists some 20,000 clones. The sequenced sample was blood buffy coat. All receptors come from a woman aged 18 to 75 with a cervical HPV16 infection that either progressed to CIN3+ or cleared (not recorded which).

Concerning this clone: The sequence runs out 3 residues before the end of the CDR3; the remainder is reconstructed from the germline J gene. V gene TRBV23-1 combines with J gene TRBJ2-1; no clear D. TRBV23-1 is annotated as an ORF whose role is uncertain. The CDR3 covers 14 residues. Trimming removed 4 bases at V and 0 bases at J, with 7 bases between. The CDR3 bases that were read are TGCGCCAGCAGTCGATCGGCCTCCTACAATGAG. It translates to CASSRSASYNE. The CDR3, in full, reads CASSRSASYNEQFF.

On this clone itself: The read finishes 3 residues shy of the CDR3 end, and the germline J gene is used to complete it. This chain joins TRBV30 and TRBJ1-6; no clear D. V was shortened by 0 bases and J by 4 bases, with 4 bases between the two germline ends. CDR1 and CDR2 from the germline V gene are GTSNPN and SVGIG (reference sequence). The CDR3 is made up of 13 amino acids. CDR3 DNA (partial): TGTGCCTGGAGTGTCAGTTATAATTCACCC. It codes for CAWSVSYNSP. The whole CDR3 region reads CAWSVSYNSPLHF.

Concerning this clone itself: An end of the junction does not agree with germline; a read error may underlie this. The DNA ends 3 residues before the CDR3 does, and the rest of the CDR3 is filled in from the germline J gene. The gene calls are TRBV20-1 and TRBJ2-3; 11 bases line up with TRBD1. The CDR3 sequence is 14 residues long. Germline CDR1 reads DFQATT; CDR2 reads SNEGSKA (reference sequence). The CDR3 loop reads CSARGQGAIDTQYF. The CDR3 DNA, read in part, is TGCAGTGCAAGAGGACAGGGGGCAATAGATACG.

Concerning this clone: The read finishes 3 residues shy of the CDR3 end, and the germline J gene is used to complete it. The chain combines TRBV20-1 with TRBJ1-2, with 8 nucleotides matching TRBD1. Per the germline V gene, CDR1 is DFQATT and CDR2 is SNEGSKA (reference sequence). The CDR3 contains 15 residues. V lost 0 bases and J lost 2; bases outside the gene matches: 5. The covered CDR3 bases are TGCAGTGCTAGAGATAAGAGACAGGGGAACTATGGC. Translated, it gives CSARDKRQGNYG. The CDR3 reads in full as CSARDKRQGNYGYTF.

Points on this clone: The CDR3 extends 3 residues past the end of the read, so its final part is completed from the germline J gene. At the DNA level, this CDR3 is encoded by other sequences in the same sample as well. The rearrangement joins TRBV20-1 to TRBJ2-1; no clear D gene. This CDR3 comprises 11 residues. V was shortened by 1 base and J by 7 bases, with 5 bases between the two germline ends. Germline CDR1 and CDR2: DFQATT and SNEGSKA (reference sequence). CDR3 residues: CSARVGNEQFF. The covered CDR3 bases are TGCAGTGCTAGAGTAGGGAATGAG.

Worth noting for this clone: Read sequence stops 3 residues before the CDR3 end, and the germline J gene provides the missing end. The genes are TRBV4-1 and TRBJ1-6; D uncertain. The CDR3 sequence is 14 residues long. CDR1 and CDR2 from the germline V gene are MGHRA and YSYEKL. The V gene lost 1 base and the J gene lost 5 bases, with 6 bases spanning the gap. CDR3 DNA (partial): TGCGCCAGCAGCCAAGGCGGGGATAATTCACCC. Translation gives CASSQGGDNSP. The CDR3 in full is CASSQGGDNSPLHF.

Points on this clone: The observed sequence ends 3 residues before the CDR3 terminus, with the missing tail filled in from the germline J gene. The chain is built from TRBV5-1 and TRBJ2-2; D call uncertain. With 5 bases removed from V and 6 bases from J, the gap between germline ends came to 11 bases. CDR1 SGHRS and CDR2 YFSETQ come from the germline V gene. The CDR3 sequence is 13 residues long. Incomplete CDR3 DNA: TGCGCCAGCAGGCTAGGAGTTGCCGGGGAG. Protein: CASRLGVAGE. The full CDR3 sequence reads CASRLGVAGELFF.

The DNA read from the CDR3 is TGTGCCAGCAAAAGGACAGGAAGCCGGGACACTGAA. Amino acids: CASKRTGSRDTE. The full CDR3 protein reads CASKRTGSRDTEAFF. This rearrangement joins TRBV7-9 to TRBJ1-1; 7 positions agree with TRBD1. The CDR3 end falls 3 residues outside the read, so it is completed with the germline J gene. V gave up 7 bases and J gave up 3 bases; unmatched junction bases: 11. CDR1 and CDR2 (germline): SEHNR, FQNEAQ (reference sequence). The CDR3 consists of 15 residues.

Frequency places this clone as medium-sized. The read is 3 residues too short to cover the CDR3 end, so that end is filled in from the germline J gene. The rearrangement uses TRBV14 and TRBJ1-2; D gene unclear. The CDR3 is 13 amino acids. Germline V gives CDR1 SGHDN, CDR2 FVKESK. CDR3 sequence: CASSQVRNYDYTF. CDR3 bases read: TGTGCCAGCAGCCAAGTAAGAAACTACGAC. Together with reference TRBV14 and TRBJ1-2, the CDR3 gives the full variable domain: EAGVTQFPSHSVIEKGQTVTLRCDPISGHDNLYWYRRVMGKEIKFLLHFVKESKQDESGMPNNRFLAERTGGTYSTLKVQPAELEDSGVYFCASSQVRNYDYTFGSGTRLTVV.

Remarks on this clone: The read terminates 3 residues before the CDR3 end, so the remaining end is supplied by the germline J gene. The chain has TRBV7-3 and TRBJ1-2; tentative D call: TRBD1 (6 bases). The CDR3 is 14 residues long. V was shortened by 2 bases and J by 4 bases, with 11 bases between the two germline ends. From germline, CDR1 is SGHTA and CDR2 FQGTGA. CDR3 DNA (partial): TGTGCCAGCAGCTTAGAAAGGACAGTCTATGGC. This encodes CASSLERTVYG. The whole CDR3 protein reads CASSLERTVYGYTF. Full variable domain (remainder filled in from reference TRBV7-3 and TRBJ1-2): GAGVSQTPSNKVTEKGKYVELRCDPISGHTALYWYRQSLGQGPEFLIYFQGTGAADDSGLPNDRFFAVRPEGSVSTLKIQRTERGDSAVYLCASSLERTVYGYTFGSGTRLTVV.

Worth noting for this clone: The read ends 3 residues early relative to the CDR3; the germline J gene fills the gap. V is TRBV6-2 or TRBV6-3 and J is TRBJ2-1, with a possible D match to TRBD2 (5 bases). Per germline, CDR1 MNHEY and CDR2 SVGEGT. The CDR3 consists of 14 residues. The V end lost 10 bases, the J end lost 1 base, and 14 bases lay between the germline ends. CDR3 protein: CATTSSQSYNEQFF. The part of the CDR3 DNA that was read is TGTGCCACTACCTCTAGCCAGTCCTACAATGAG.

In regard to this clone: The missing CDR3 end, 3 residues past where the read stops, is filled in from the germline J gene. The rearrangement joins TRBV18 to TRBJ2-3; D possibly corresponds to TRBD2 (6 bases). The V end was cut by 3 bases, the J end by 4 bases, with 14 bases between. The CDR3 sequence is 15 residues long. CDR1 is KGHSH and CDR2 is LQKENI in the germline V gene. The covered CDR3 bases are TGTGCCAGCTCACCCACTAGGGCGGGGTCAGATACG. It is translated as CASSPTRAGSDT. The whole CDR3 protein reads CASSPTRAGSDTQYF.

A remark on this clone: The read ends 3 residues before the CDR3 terminus; that terminus is restored from the germline J gene. The chain is built from TRBV20-1 and TRBJ2-3; D remains ambiguous. The CDR3 has 12 residues. The germline V gene has CDR1 DFQATT and CDR2 SNEGSKA (reference sequence). Trimming left V 7 bases short and J 4 bases short, with 12 bases between. The CDR3 spells CSVRVVADTQYF. The covered CDR3 bases are TGCAGTGTAAGGGTAGTCGCAGATACG.

A word on this clone: The read stops 3 residues short of the end of the CDR3; the missing end is completed from the germline J gene. The V call is TRBV20-1, the J call TRBJ2-3, with a weak D call TRBD2 (6 bases). V was cut by 1 base and J by 2 bases, with 13 bases left in between. This CDR3 region has 15 residues. CDR1 is DFQATT, CDR2 SNEGSKA, per germline (reference sequence). Partial CDR3 DNA: TGCAGTGCTAGAGGGCTGGGGGGATCCACAGATACG. Translating gives CSARGLGGSTDT. The full CDR3 protein reads CSARGLGGSTDTQYF.

As for this clone: With the read ending 3 residues before the CDR3 end, the germline J gene is used to fill in that end. This chain uses TRBV10-3 with TRBJ1-3; D possibly corresponds to TRBD1 (6 bases). This CDR3 contains 13 residues. The V end was cut by 8 bases, the J end by 7 bases, with 15 bases between. Germline V gives CDR1 ENHRY, CDR2 SYGVKD. The CDR3 bases that were read are TGTGCCATCTCCAGGGGTTCCGTGAACACC. It specifies CAISRGSVNT. The whole CDR3 sequence reads CAISRGSVNTIYF.

With respect to this clone: The CDR3 goes on 3 residues after the read ends, and that part is filled in from the germline J gene. This chain joins TRBV30 and TRBJ2-5; D is uncertain. CDR1 and CDR2 from the germline V gene are GTSNPN and SVGIG (reference sequence). The CDR3 has 12 amino acids. V lost 3 bases to trimming and J lost 2 bases, with 7 bases between them. The CDR3 here is CAWRIAQETQYF. CDR3 DNA (partial): TGTGCCTGGAGGATAGCACAAGAGACC.

Worth noting for this clone: The read halts 3 residues ahead of the CDR3 end, with the missing end drawn from the germline J gene. The rearrangement links TRBV5-6 to TRBJ2-5; 9 bases map to TRBD1. The germline V gene has CDR1 SGHDT and CDR2 YYEEEE. J gave up 4 bases and V 3 bases, and 7 bases lay outside the gene matches. The CDR3 covers 15 residues. The covered CDR3 bases are TGTGCCAGCAGCTCAAATACAGGGGGCGGAGAGACC. It translates to CASSSNTGGGET. The full CDR3 is CASSSNTGGGETQYF.

With regard to this clone: The CDR3 end is not reached by the read, which stops 3 residues before it; the germline J gene fills it in. V usage is TRBV7-2 and J usage is TRBJ2-1; 8 bases agree with TRBD2. The CDR3 loop spans 14 amino acids. V trimming: 5 bases; J trimming: 8 bases; junction bases outside the gene matches: 8. The germline CDR1 and CDR2 sequences are SGHTA and FQGNSA. CDR3 DNA, as far as it was read: TGTGCCAGCAGCCCGGGACTAGTCGGGGATGAG. Its translation: CASSPGLVGDE. The whole CDR3 sequence reads CASSPGLVGDEQFF. Supplemented by reference TRBV7-2 and TRBJ2-1, the full variable domain reads GAGVSQSPSNKVTEKGKDVELRCDPISGHTALYWYRQSLGQGLEFLIYFQGNSAPDKSGLPSDRFSAERTGGSVSTLTIQRTQQEDSAVYLCASSPGLVGDEQFFGPGTRLTVL.